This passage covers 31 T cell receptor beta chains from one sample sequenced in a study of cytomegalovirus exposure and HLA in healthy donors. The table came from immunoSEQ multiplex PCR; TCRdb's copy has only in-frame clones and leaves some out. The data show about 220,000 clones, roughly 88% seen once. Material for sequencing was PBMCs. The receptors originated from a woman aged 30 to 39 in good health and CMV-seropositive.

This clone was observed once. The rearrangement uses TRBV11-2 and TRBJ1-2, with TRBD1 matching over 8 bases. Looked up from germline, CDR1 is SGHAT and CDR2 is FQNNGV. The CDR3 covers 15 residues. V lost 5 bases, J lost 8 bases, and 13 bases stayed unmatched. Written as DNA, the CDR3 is TGTGCCAGCAGCCCAGGCCGGCAGGGGGCCGGCGGCTACACCTTC. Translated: CASSPGRQGAGGYTF.

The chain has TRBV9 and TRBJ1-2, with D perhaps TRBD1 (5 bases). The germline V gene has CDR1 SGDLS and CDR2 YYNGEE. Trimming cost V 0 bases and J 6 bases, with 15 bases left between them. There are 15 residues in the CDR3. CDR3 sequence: CASSVGGGREDGYTF. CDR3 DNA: TGTGCCAGCAGCGTAGGTGGTGGCAGGGAGGATGGCTACACCTTC.

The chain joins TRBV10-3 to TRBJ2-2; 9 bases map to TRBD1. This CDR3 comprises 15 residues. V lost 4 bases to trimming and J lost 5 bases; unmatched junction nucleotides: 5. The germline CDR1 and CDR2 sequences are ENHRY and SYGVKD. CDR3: CAISGTGGRTGELFF. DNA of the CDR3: TGTGCCATCAGTGGAACAGGGGGCAGGACCGGGGAGCTGTTTTTT.

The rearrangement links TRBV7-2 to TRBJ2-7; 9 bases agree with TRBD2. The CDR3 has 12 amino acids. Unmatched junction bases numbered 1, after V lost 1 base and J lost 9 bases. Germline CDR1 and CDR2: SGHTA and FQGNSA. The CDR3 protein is CASSLETSGQYF. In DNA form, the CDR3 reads TGTGCCAGCAGCTTAGAGACTAGCGGGCAGTACTTC.

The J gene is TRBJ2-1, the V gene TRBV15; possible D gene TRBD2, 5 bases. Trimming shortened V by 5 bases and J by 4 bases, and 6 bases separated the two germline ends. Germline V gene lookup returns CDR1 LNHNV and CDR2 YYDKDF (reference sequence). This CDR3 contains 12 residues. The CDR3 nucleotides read TGTGCCACCAGCCGAGGGTACAATGAGCAGTTCTTC. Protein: CATSRGYNEQFF.

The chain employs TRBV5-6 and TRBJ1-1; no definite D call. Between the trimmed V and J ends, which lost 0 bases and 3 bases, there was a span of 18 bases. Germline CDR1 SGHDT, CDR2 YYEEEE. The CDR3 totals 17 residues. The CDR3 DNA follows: TGTGCCAGCAGCTTGGAATATGGAATGGGATCGGACACTGAAGCTTTCTTT. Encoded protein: CASSLEYGMGSDTEAFF.

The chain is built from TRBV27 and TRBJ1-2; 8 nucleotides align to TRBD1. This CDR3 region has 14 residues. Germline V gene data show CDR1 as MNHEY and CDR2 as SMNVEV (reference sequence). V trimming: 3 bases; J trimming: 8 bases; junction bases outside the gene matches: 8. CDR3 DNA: TGTGCCAGCAGTTTCGGACAGGGCATGGGAGGCTACACCTTC. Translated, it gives CASSFGQGMGGYTF.

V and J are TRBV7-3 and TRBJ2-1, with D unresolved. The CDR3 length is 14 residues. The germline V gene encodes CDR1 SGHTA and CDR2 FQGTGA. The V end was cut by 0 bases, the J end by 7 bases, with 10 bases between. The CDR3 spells CASSLTRLNNEQFF. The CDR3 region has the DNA TGTGCCAGCAGCTTAACCCGTCTGAATAATGAGCAGTTCTTC.

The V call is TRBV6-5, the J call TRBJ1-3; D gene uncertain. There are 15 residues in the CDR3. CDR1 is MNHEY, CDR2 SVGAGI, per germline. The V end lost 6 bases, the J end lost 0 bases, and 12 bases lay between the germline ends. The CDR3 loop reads CASSRNTPSGNTIYF. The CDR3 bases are TGTGCCAGCAGCCGTAATACCCCCTCTGGAAACACCATATATTTT.

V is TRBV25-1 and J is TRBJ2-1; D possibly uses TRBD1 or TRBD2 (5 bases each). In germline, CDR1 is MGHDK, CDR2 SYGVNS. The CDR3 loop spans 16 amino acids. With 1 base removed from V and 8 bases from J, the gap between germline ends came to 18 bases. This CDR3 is CASSELGDLRDDEQFF. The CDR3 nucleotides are TGTGCCAGCAGTGAATTAGGAGATCTTAGGGACGATGAGCAGTTCTTC.

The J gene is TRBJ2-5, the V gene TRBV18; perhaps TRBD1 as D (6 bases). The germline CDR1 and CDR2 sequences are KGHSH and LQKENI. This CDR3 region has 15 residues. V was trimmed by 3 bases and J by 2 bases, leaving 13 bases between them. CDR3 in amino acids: CASSPSARGQETQYF. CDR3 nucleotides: TGTGCCAGCTCACCCTCGGCGAGGGGGCAAGAGACCCAGTACTTC.

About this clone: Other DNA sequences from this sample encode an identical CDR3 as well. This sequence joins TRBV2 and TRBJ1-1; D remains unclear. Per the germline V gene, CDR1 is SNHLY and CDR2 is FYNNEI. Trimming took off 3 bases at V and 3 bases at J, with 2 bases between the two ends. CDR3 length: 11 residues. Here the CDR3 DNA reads TGTGCCAGCAGTGAGTACACTGAAGCTTTCTTT. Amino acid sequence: CASSEYTEAFF.

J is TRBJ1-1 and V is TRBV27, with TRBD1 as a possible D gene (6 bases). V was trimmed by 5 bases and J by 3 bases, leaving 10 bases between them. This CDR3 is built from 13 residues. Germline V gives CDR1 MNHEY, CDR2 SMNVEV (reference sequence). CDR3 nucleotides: TGTGCCAGCAGTCCCCACAGGGACACTGAAGCTTTCTTT. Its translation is CASSPHRDTEAFF.

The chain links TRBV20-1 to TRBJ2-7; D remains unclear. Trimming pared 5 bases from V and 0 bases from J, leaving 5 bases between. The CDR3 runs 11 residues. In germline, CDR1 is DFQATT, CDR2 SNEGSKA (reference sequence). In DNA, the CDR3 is TGCAGTGCTCTTCGCTCCTACGAGCAGTACTTC. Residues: CSALRSYEQYF.

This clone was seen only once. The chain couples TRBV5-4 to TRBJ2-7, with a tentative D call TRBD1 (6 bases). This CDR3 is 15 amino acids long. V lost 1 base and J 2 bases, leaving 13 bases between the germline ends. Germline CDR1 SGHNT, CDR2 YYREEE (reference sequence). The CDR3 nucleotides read TGTGCCAGCAGCTTGAGACAGGAGATGCCCTACGAGCAGTACTTC. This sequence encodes CASSLRQEMPYEQYF.

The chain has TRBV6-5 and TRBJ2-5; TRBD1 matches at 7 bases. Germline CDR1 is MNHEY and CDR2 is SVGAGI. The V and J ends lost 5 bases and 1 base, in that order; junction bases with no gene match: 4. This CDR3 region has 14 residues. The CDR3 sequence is CASSTGDSQETQYF. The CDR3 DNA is TGTGCCAGCAGTACCGGGGACAGCCAAGAGACCCAGTACTTC.

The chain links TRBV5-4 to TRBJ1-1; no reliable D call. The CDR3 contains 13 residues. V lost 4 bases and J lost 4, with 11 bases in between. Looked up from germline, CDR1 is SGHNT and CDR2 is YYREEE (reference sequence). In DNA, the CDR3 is TGTGCCAGCAGCATCGACATTATCACTGAAGCTTTCTTT. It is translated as CASSIDIITEAFF.

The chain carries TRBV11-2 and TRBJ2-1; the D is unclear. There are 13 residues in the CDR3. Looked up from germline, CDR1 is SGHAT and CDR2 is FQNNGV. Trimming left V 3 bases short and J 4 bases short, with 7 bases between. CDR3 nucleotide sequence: TGTGCCAGCAGCTTCTCACAGTACAATGAGCAGTTCTTC. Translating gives CASSFSQYNEQFF. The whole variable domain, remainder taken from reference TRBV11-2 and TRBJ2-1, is EAGVAQSPRYKIIEKRQSVAFWCNPISGHATLYWYQQILGQGPKLLIQFQNNGVVDDSQLPKDRFSAERLKGVDSTLKIQPAKLEDSAVYLCASSFSQYNEQFFGPGTRLTVL.

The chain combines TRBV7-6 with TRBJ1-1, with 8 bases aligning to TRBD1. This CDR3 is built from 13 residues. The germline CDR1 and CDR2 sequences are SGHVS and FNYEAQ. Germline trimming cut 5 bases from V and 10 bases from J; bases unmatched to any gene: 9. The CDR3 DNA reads TGTGCCAGCAGCGCGTCACAGGGGGTCGTAGCTTTCTTT. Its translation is CASSASQGVVAFF. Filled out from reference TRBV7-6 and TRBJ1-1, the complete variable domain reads GAGVSQSPRYKVTKRGQDVALRCDPISGHVSLYWYRQALGQGPEFLTYFNYEAQQDKSGLPNDRFSAERPEGSISTLTIQRTEQRDSAMYRCASSASQGVVAFFGQGTRLTVV.

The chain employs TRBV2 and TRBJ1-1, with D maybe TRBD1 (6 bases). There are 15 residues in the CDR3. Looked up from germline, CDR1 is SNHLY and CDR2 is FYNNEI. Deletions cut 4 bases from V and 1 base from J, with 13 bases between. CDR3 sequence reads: CASSGQGGGNTEAFF. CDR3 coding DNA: TGTGCCAGCAGTGGACAAGGGGGTGGGAACACTGAAGCTTTCTTT.

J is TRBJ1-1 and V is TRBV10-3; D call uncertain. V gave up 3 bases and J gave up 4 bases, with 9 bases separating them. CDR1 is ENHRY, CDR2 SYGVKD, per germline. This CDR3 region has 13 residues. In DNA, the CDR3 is TGTGCCATCAGTGACCCGCACGGCACTGAAGCTTTCTTT. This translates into CAISDPHGTEAFF.

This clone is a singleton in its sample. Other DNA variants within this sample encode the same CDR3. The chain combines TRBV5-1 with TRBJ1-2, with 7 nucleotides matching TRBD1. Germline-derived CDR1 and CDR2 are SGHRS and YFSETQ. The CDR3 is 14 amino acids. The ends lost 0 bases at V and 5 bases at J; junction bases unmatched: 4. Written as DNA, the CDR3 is TGCGCCAGCAGCTTGGCCCAGGGGGATTATGGCTACACCTTC. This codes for CASSLAQGDYGYTF.

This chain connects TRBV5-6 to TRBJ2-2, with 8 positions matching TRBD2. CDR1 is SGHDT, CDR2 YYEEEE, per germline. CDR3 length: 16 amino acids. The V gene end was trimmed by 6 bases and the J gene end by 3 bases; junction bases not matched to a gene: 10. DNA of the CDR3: TGTGCCAGCACGGGAGGGGAGGGGGAGGACACCGGGGAGCTGTTTTTT. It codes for CASTGGEGEDTGELFF.

The CDR3: CASSQDRTGVVYEQYF. DNA of the CDR3: TGCGCCAGCAGCCAAGACCGGACAGGGGTGGTTTACGAGCAGTACTTC. V gene TRBV4-3 combines with J gene TRBJ2-7; 9 nucleotides agree with TRBD1. This CDR3 is built from 16 residues. V dropped 0 bases and J dropped 4; count of bases not matched to a gene: 7. CDR1 LGHNA and CDR2 YSLEER come from the germline V gene.

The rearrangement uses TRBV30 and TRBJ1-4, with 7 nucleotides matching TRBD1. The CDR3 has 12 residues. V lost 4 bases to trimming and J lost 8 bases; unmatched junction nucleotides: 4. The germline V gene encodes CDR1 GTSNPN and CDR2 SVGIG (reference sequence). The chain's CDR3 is CAWNSQGEKLFF. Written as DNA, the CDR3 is TGTGCCTGGAACTCACAGGGGGAAAAACTGTTTTTT.

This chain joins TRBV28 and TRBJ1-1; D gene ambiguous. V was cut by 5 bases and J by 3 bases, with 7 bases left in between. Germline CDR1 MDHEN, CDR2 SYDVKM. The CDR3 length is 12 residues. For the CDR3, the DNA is TGTGCCAGCAGTCAATTGGACACTGAAGCTTTCTTT. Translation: CASSQLDTEAFF. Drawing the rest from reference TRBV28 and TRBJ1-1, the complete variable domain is DVKVTQSSRYLVKRTGEKVFLECVQDMDHENMFWYRQDPGLGLRLIYFSYDVKMKEKGDIPEGYSVSREKKERFSLILESASTNQTSMYLCASSQLDTEAFFGQGTRLTVV.

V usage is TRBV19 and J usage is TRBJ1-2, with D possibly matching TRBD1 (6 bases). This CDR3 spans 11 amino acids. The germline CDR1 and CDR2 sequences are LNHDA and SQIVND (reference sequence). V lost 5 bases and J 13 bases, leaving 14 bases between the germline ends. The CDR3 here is CASSGTGAGTF. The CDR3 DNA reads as TGTGCCAGTAGTGGGACGGGGGCCGGCACCTTC.

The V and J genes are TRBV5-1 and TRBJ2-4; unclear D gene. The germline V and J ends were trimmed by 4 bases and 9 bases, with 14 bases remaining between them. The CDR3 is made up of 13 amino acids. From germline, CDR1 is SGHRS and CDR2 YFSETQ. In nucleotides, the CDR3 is TGCGCCAGCAGCCCTGACCTTAGATTCATTCAGTACTTC. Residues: CASSPDLRFIQYF.

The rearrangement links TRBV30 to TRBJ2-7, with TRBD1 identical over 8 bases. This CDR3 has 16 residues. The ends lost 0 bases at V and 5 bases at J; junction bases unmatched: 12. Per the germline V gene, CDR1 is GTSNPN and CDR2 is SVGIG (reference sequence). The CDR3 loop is CAWSVNLAGGIDEQYF. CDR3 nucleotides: TGTGCCTGGAGTGTAAATTTAGCAGGGGGCATCGACGAGCAGTACTTC.

The CDR3 DNA follows: TGCGCCAGCAGCCCGGCATCCAGGCCCCCGAACACTGAAGCTTTCTTT. This codes for CASSPASRPPNTEAFF. V is TRBV5-1 and J is TRBJ1-1; D is uncertain. The germline CDR1 and CDR2 sequences are SGHRS and YFSETQ. This CDR3 is 16 amino acids long. The V end lost 4 bases, the J end lost 1 base, and 17 bases lay between the germline ends. Full variable domain (outside the CDR3, taken from reference TRBV5-1 and TRBJ1-1): KAGVTQTPRYLIKTRGQQVTLSCSPISGHRSVSWYQQTPGQGLQFLFEYFSETQRNKGNFPGRFSGRQFSNSRSEMNVSTLELGDSALYLCASSPASRPPNTEAFFGQGTRLTVV.

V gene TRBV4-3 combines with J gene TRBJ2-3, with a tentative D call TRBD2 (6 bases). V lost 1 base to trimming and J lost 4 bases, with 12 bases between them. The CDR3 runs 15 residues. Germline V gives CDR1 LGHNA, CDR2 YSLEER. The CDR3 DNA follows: TGCGCCAGCAGCCAAGGACTAGATGATGCAGATACGCAGTATTTT. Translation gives CASSQGLDDADTQYF.